What follows are 2 T cell receptor beta chains derived from one specimen sequenced in a study of blood T cell repertoires in COVID-19. Libraries were prepared by immunoSEQ multiplex PCR; TCRdb keeps only in-frame clonotypes and omits some of them. The table has hundreds of thousands of clones, roughly 89% seen once. Material for sequencing was peripheral blood. All receptors derive from a woman aged 40 to 50 with COVID-19, enrolled during active disease.

The chain has TRBV2 and TRBJ1-5; tentatively, D is TRBD1 (6 bases). Trimming removed 6 bases from V and 6 bases from J, with 9 bases in between. This CDR3 has 12 amino acids. Germline loops: CDR1 SNHLY, CDR2 FYNNEI. The CDR3 bases are TGTGCCAGCAGACAGGGTGGTCAGCCCCAGCATTTT. Protein product: CASRQGGQPQHF.

The rearrangement uses TRBV27 and TRBJ1-6; maybe TRBD1 (5 bases). Germline CDR1 and CDR2: MNHEY and SMNVEV (reference sequence). The V and J ends lost 5 bases and 8 bases respectively, with 13 bases between them. This CDR3 is 14 amino acids long. CDR3: CASSLTDIDSPLHF. Written as DNA, the CDR3 is TGTGCCAGCAGTCTAACGGACATCGATTCACCCCTCCACTTT.